The clone carrying this T cell receptor (beta chain) was seen a few times. Its antigen is unknown. MiXCR, run by TCRdb on the 5' RACE reads, gives a single entry per CDR3 protein. The sample includes a few hundred thousand distinct CDR3 sequences, around 16% of them seen just once. This sample stems from a study of T-cell memory formation after mild COVID-19. The study's findings and limits: Among CD4+ contracting clones, most were CM and EM, and CD8+ ones EMRA.

Trimming at V came to 2 bases and at J to 4 bases, leaving 7 bases not matched to a gene. The CDR3 loop spans 15 amino acids. CDR1 is MNHEY, CDR2 SVGAGI, per germline. Sequencing was done on a sample of PBMCs or a T cell subset sorted from them (not recorded which). V is TRBV6-5 and J is TRBJ2-5; TRBD2 aligns across 7 bases. The clonotype comes from a man aged 18 to 30 who had mild COVID-19 (a few samples of this study predate the infection). Cell type and time point are not known. The CDR3 nucleotides are TGTGCCAGCAGTTACAGCGGGAATAGGGCAGAGACCCAGTACTTC. Encoded protein: CASSYSGNRAETQYF.